This T cell receptor beta chain was identified during a study of neurological immune-mediated disorders. TCRdb analysed the 5' RACE reads with MiXCR anew, one entry per CDR3 protein. The sample includes 35,000 to 55,000 distinct CDR3 sequences, about 6% of them seen just once. In its sample, this clonotype was seen many times. The V gene end was trimmed by 10 bases and the J gene end by 0 bases; junction bases not matched to a gene: 12. The germline V gene encodes CDR1 MNHEY and CDR2 SVGAGI. This CDR3 spans 16 amino acids. Sample: CD4+ T cells from blood. The rearrangement uses TRBV6-5 and TRBJ2-1; 7 nucleotides align to TRBD2. The sequence was collected from a woman aged 40-49 years in good health. The CDR3: CATSHRGESSYNEQFF. The DNA for the CDR3 is TGTGCCACTTCCCACCGGGGGGAAAGCTCCTACAATGAGCAGTTCTTC.